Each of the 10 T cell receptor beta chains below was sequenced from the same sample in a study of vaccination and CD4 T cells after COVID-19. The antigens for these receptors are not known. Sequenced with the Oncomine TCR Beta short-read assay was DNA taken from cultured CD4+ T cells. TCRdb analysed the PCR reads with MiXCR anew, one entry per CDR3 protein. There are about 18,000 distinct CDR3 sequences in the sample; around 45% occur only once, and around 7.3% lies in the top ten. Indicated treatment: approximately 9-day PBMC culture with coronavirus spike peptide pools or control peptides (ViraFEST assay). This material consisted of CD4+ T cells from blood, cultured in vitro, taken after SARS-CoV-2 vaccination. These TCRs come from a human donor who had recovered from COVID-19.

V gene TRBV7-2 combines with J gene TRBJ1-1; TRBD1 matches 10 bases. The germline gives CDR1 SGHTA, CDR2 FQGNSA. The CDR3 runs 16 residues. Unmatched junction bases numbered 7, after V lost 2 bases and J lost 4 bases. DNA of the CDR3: TGTGCCAGCAGCTTAAGGGACAGGGGTTGGGGCACTGAAGCTTTCTTT. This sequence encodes CASSLRDRGWGTEAFF.

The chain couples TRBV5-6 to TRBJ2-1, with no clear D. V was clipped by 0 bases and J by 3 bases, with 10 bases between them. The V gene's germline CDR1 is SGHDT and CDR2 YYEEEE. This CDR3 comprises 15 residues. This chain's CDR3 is CASSLGTELYNEQFF. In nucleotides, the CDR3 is TGTGCCAGCAGCTTGGGCACAGAACTCTACAATGAGCAGTTCTTC.

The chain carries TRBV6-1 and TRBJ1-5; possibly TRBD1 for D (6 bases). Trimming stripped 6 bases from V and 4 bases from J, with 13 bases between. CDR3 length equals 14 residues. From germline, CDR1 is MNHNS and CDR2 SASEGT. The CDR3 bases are TGTGCCAGCAGCCCTCAGGGGTGGAATCAGCCCCAGCATTTT. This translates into CASSPQGWNQPQHF.

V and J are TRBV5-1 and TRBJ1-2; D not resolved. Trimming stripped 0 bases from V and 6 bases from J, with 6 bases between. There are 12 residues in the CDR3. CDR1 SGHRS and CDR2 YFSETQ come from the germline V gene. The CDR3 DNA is TGCGCCAGCAGCTTGGATCTTGATGGCTACACCTTC. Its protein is CASSLDLDGYTF.

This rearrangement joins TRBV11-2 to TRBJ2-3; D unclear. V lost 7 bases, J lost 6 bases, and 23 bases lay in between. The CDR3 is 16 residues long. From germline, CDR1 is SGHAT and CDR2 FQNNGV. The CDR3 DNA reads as TGTGCCAGCACCCCACCGAACGGGTCTTTTTACGATACGCAGTATTTT. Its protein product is CASTPPNGSFYDTQYF.

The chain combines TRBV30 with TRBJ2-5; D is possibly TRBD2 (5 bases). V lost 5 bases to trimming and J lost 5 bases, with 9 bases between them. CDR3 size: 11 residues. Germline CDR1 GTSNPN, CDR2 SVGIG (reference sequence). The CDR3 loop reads CAWGGGETQYF. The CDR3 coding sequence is TGTGCCTGGGGAGGTGGGGAGACCCAGTACTTC.

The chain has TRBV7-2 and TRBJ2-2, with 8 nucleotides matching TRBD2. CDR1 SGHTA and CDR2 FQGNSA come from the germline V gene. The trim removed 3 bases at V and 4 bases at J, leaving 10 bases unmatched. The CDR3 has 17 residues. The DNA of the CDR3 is TGTGCCAGCAGCTTCCCTGGGGGCGGGGGGTTCACCGGGGAGCTGTTTTTT. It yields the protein CASSFPGGGGFTGELFF.

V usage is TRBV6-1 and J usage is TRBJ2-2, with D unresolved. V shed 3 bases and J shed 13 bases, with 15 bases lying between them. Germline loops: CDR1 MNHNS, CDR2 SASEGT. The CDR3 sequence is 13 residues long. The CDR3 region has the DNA TGTGCCAGCAGTGACTTTTACCGCGTCGTGCTGTTTTTT. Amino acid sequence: CASSDFYRVVLFF.

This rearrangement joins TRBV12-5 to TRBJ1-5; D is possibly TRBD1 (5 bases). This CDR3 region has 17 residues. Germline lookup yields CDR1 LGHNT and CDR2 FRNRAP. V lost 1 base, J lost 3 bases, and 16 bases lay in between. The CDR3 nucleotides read TGTGCTAGTGGTTTGGCCCCGGGGTGGGGGTCCAATCAGCCCCAGCATTTT. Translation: CASGLAPGWGSNQPQHF.

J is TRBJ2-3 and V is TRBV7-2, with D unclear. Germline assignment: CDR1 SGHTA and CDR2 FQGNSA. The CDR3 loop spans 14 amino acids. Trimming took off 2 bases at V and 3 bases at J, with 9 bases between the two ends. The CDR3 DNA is TGTGCCAGCAGCTTAACCCAGATGACAGATACGCAGTATTTT. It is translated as CASSLTQMTDTQYF.